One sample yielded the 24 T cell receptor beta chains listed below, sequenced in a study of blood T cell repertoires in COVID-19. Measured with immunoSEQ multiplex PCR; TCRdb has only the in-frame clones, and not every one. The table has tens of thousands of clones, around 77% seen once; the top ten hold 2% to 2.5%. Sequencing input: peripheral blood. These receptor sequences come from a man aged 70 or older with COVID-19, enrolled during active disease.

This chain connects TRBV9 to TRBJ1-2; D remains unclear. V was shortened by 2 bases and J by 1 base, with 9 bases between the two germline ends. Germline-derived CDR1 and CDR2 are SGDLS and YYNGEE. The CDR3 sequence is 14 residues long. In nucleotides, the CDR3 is TGTGCCAGCAGCGTTAACAGCTATAACTATGGCTACACCTTC. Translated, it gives CASSVNSYNYGYTF.

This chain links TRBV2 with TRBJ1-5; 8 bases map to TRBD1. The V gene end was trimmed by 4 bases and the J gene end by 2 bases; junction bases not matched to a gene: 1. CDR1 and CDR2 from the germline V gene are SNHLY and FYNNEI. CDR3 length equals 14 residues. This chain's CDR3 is CASSATGGNQPQHF. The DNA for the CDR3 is TGTGCCAGCAGTGCGACAGGGGGCAATCAGCCCCAGCATTTT. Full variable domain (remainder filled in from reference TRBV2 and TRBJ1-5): EPEVTQTPSHQVTQMGQEVILRCVPISNHLYFYWYRQILGQKVEFLVSFYNNEISEKSEIFDDQFSVERPDGSNFTLKIRSTKLEDSAMYFCASSATGGNQPQHFGDGTRLSIL.

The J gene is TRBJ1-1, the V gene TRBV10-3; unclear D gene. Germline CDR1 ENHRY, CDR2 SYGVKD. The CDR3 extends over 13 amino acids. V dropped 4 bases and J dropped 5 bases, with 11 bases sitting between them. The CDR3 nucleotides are TGTGCCATCAGTGTTAAGGGAGGAACTGAAGCTTTCTTT. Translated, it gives CAISVKGGTEAFF.

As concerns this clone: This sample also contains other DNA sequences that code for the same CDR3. The CDR3 nucleotides are TGTGCCAGCAGTCCCGGGACAGGGAATAATTCACCCCTCCACTTT. Translation gives CASSPGTGNNSPLHF. The genes are TRBV28 and TRBJ1-6, with 9 nucleotides matching TRBD1. The CDR3 is 15 amino acids. Germline V gene lookup returns CDR1 MDHEN and CDR2 SYDVKM. J gave up 5 bases and V 5 bases, and 4 bases lay outside the gene matches.

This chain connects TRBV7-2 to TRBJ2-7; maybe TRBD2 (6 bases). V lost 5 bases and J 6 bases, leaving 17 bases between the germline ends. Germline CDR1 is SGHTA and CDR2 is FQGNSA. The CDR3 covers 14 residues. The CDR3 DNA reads TGTGCCAGCAGCCCAACGGGAGTACGAGGCGAGCAGTACTTC. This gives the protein CASSPTGVRGEQYF.

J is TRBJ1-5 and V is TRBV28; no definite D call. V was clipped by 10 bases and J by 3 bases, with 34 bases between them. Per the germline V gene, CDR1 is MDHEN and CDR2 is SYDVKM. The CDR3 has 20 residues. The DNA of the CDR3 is TGTGCCACAAGTTCCTACGGTGAGATGTGGAGGGCGCGAGACAATCAGCCCCAGCATTTT. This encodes CATSSYGEMWRARDNQPQHF.

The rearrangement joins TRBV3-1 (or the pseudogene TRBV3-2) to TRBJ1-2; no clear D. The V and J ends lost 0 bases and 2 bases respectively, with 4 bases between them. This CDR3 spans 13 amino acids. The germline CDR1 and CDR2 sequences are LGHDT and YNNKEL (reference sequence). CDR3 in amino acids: CASSQDGNYGYTF. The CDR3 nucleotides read TGTGCCAGCAGCCAAGACGGGAACTATGGCTACACCTTC.

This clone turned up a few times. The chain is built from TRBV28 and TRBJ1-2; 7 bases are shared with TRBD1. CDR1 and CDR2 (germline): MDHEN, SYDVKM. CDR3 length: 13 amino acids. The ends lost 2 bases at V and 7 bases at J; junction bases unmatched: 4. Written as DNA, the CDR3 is TGTGCCAGCAGTTTAGGGCAGGGGGGTGGCTACACCTTC. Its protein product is CASSLGQGGGYTF.

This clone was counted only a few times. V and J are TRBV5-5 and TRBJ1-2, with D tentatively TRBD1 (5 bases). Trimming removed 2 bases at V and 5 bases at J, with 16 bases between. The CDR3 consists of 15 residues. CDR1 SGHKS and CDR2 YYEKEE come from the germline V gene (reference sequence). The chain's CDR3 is CASSLQVDSLYGYTF. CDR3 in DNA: TGTGCCAGCAGCTTACAAGTTGACAGTTTATATGGCTACACCTTC.

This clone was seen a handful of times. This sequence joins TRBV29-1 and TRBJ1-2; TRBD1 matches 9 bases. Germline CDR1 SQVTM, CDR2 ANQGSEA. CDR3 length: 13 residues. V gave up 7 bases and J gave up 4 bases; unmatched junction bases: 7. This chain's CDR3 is CSAGTGFGYGYTF. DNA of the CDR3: TGCAGCGCCGGGACAGGGTTTGGCTATGGCTACACCTTC.

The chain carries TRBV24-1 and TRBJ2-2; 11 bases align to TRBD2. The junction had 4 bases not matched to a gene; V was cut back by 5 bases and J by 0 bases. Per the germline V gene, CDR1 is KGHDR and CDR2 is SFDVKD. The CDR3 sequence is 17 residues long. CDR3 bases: TGTGCCACCAGTGGCCTAGCGGGAGGCCCGAACACCGGGGAGCTGTTTTTT. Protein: CATSGLAGGPNTGELFF.

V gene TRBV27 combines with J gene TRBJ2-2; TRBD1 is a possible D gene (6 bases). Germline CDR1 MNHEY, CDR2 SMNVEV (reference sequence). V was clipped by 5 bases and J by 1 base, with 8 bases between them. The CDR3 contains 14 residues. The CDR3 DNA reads TGTGCCAGCAGTCGGACAGAGAACACCGGGGAGCTGTTTTTT. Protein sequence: CASSRTENTGELFF.

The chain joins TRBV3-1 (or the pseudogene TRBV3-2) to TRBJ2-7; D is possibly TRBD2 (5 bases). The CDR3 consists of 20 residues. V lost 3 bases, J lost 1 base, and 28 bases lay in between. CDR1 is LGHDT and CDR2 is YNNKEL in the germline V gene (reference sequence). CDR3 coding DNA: TGTGCCAGCAGCCAGTCCTCCTGGGTTATTTTGGAGGACCCATCCTACGAGCAGTACTTC. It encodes CASSQSSWVILEDPSYEQYF.

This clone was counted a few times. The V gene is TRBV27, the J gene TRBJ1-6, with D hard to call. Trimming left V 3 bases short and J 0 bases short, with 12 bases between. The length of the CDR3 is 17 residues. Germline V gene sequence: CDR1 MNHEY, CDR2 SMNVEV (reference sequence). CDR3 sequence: CASSFEADSSYNSPLHF. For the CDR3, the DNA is TGTGCCAGCAGTTTCGAGGCGGATAGCTCCTATAATTCACCCCTCCACTTT.

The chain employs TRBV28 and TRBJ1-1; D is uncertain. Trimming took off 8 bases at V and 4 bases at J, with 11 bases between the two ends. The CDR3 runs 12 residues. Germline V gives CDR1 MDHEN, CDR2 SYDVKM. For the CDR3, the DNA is TGTGCCAGCCTCTACGCGGGCACTGAAGCTTTCTTT. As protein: CASLYAGTEAFF.

CDR3 nucleotides: TGTGCCAGTAGTATACTGGAGGGGGCCTATGGCTACACCTTC. Protein product: CASSILEGAYGYTF. The chain uses TRBV19 and TRBJ1-2, with 7 bases fitting TRBD1. CDR3 length: 14 residues. Germline CDR1 reads LNHDA; CDR2 reads SQIVND (reference sequence). The J segment lost 4 bases and the V segment lost 2 bases, leaving 4 bases of the junction unmatched.

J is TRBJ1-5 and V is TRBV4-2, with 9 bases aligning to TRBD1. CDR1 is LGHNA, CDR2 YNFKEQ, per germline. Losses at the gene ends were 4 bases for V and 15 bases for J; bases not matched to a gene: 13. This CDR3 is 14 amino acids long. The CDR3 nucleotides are TGTGCCAGCAGCCCAAGACCGACAGGGGGAGATTTGCATTTT. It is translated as CASSPRPTGGDLHF.

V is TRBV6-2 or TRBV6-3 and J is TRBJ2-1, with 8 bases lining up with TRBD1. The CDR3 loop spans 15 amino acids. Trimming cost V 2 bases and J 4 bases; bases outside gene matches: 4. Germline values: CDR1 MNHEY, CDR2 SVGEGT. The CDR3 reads CASSYRQGYYNEQFF. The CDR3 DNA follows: TGTGCCAGCAGTTACCGACAGGGGTATTACAATGAGCAGTTCTTC.

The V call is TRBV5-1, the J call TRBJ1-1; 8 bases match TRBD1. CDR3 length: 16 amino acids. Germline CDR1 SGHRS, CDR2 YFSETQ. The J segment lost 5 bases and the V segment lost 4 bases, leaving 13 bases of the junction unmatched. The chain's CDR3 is CASSALPQGAMTEAFF. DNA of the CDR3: TGCGCCAGCAGCGCCCTCCCCCAGGGGGCGATGACTGAAGCTTTCTTT.

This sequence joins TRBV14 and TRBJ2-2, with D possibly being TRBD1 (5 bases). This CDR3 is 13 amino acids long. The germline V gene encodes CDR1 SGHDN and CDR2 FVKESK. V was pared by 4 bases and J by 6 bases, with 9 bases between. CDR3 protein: CASSRFRAGELFF. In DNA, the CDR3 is TGTGCCAGCAGCCGCTTCAGGGCCGGGGAGCTGTTTTTT.

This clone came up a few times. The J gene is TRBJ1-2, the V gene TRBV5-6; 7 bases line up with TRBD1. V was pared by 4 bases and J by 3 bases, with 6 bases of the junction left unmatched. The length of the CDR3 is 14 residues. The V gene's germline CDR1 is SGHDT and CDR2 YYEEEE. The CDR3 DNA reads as TGTGCCAGCAGCCTGGACAGGCGTCACTATGGCTACACCTTC. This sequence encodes CASSLDRRHYGYTF.

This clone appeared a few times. The CDR3 DNA sequence: TGTGCCAGCCGGGTTCAGAGGAGAGATACGCAGTATTTT. Amino acids: CASRVQRRDTQYF. This chain joins TRBV27 and TRBJ2-3; no firm D call. CDR1 and CDR2 from the germline V gene are MNHEY and SMNVEV (reference sequence). Trimming took 8 bases from V and 5 from J, leaving 14 bases between them. The CDR3 is made up of 13 amino acids.

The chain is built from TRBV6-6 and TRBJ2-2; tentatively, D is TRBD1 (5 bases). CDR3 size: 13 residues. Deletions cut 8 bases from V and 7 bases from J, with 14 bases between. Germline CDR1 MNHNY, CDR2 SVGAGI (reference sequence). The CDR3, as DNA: TGTGCCAGCGGATCAGGGTCAGGCGGGGAGCTGTTTTTT. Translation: CASGSGSGGELFF.

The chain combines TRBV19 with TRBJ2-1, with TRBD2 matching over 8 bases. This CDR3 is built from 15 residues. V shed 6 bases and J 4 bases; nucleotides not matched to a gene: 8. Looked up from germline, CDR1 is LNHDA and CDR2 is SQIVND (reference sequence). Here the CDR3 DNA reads TGTGCCAGTAGCACCGGACTAGCTGGGTACAATGAGCAGTTCTTC. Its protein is CASSTGLAGYNEQFF. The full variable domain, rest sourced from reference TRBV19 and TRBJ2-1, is DGGITQSPKYLFRKEGQNVTLSCEQNLNHDAMYWYRQDPGQGLRLIYYSQIVNDFQKGDIAEGYSVSREKKESFPLTVTSAQKNPTAFYLCASSTGLAGYNEQFFGPGTRLTVL.